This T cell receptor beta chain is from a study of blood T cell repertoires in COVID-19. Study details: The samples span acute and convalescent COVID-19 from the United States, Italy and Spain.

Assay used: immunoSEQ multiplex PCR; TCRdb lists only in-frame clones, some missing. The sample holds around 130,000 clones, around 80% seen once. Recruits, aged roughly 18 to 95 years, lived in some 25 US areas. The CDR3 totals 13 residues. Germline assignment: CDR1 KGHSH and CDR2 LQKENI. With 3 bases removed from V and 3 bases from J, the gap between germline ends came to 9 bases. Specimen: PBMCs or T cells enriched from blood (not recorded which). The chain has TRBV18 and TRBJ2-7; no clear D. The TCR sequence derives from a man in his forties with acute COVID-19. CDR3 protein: CASSPRHLYEQYF. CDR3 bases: TGTGCCAGCTCACCGCGGCATCTCTACGAGCAGTACTTC.